Listed below are T cell receptor beta chains from one sample, sequenced in a study of blood T cell repertoires in COVID-19. Assay used: immunoSEQ multiplex PCR; TCRdb lists only in-frame clones, some missing. The sample records about 360,000 clones, 80% to 90% being singletons. Sequencing used peripheral blood. These receptors came from a man under 40 with active or convalescent COVID-19. Both conserved end residues are part of each CDR3. Fields, in order: D gene, V gene, clone size, J gene, CDR3 protein, CDR3 DNA. The D gene is left open where the match is weak. Size is omitted from some rows. Given values are once, few, many or a class for expanded clones.

D gene: -; V gene: TRBV5-4; clone size: once; J gene: TRBJ2-2; CDR3 protein: CASSQDRGTGELFF; CDR3 DNA: TGTGCCAGCAGCCAAGATAGGGGCACCGGGGAGCTGTTTTTT
D gene: -; V gene: TRBV5-1; clone size: -; J gene: TRBJ1-1; CDR3 protein: CASTETVDTEAFF; CDR3 DNA: TGCGCCAGCACCGAAACGGTTGACACTGAAGCTTTCTTT
D gene: TRBD2; V gene: TRBV5-4; clone size: -; J gene: TRBJ2-3; CDR3 protein: CASTGLAGGDAGTDTQYF; CDR3 DNA: TGTGCCAGCACCGGGCTAGCGGGAGGGGATGCTGGCACAGATACGCAGTATTTT
D gene: TRBD2; V gene: TRBV27; clone size: -; J gene: TRBJ2-1; CDR3 protein: CASSLLAAPSYNEQFF; CDR3 DNA: TGTGCCAGCAGCTTACTAGCGGCGCCCTCCTACAATGAGCAGTTCTTC
D gene: -; V gene: TRBV5-5; clone size: -; J gene: TRBJ2-5; CDR3 protein: CASSKLDRLGTQYF; CDR3 DNA: TGTGCCAGCAGCAAACTCGACAGGCTGGGGACCCAGTACTTC
D gene: TRBD1; V gene: TRBV6-5; clone size: -; J gene: TRBJ2-7; CDR3 protein: CASRRTGYEQYF; CDR3 DNA: TGTGCCAGCAGGAGGACAGGGTACGAGCAGTACTTC
D gene: TRBD1; V gene: TRBV4-1; clone size: -; J gene: TRBJ1-6; CDR3 protein: CASSSGTGKNSPLHF; CDR3 DNA: TGCGCCAGCTCCTCCGGGACAGGAAAAAATTCACCCCTCCACTTT
D gene: TRBD1; V gene: TRBV28; clone size: -; J gene: TRBJ2-5; CDR3 protein: CASSFRTGAGETQYF; CDR3 DNA: TGTGCCAGCAGTTTCAGGACAGGGGCGGGGGAGACCCAGTACTTC
D gene: -; V gene: TRBV7-2; clone size: -; J gene: TRBJ2-3; CDR3 protein: CASSLYGVTGTDTQYF; CDR3 DNA: TGTGCCAGCAGCTTATATGGCGTCACAGGGACAGATACGCAGTATTTT
D gene: TRBD1; V gene: TRBV5-1; clone size: -; J gene: TRBJ2-6; CDR3 protein: CASSFQGVDGANVLTF; CDR3 DNA: TGCGCCAGCAGCTTTCAGGGGGTCGATGGGGCCAACGTCCTGACTTTC
D gene: TRBD1; V gene: TRBV2; clone size: few; J gene: TRBJ1-2; CDR3 protein: CASRLGDRSLDGYTF; CDR3 DNA: TGTGCCAGCAGGCTAGGGGACAGGAGTTTAGATGGCTACACCTTC
D gene: -; V gene: TRBV7-9; clone size: -; J gene: TRBJ1-1; CDR3 protein: CASSLGGGDTEAFF; CDR3 DNA: TGTGCCAGCAGCTTAGGAGGAGGTGACACTGAAGCTTTCTTT
D gene: -; V gene: TRBV11-2; clone size: -; J gene: TRBJ1-4; CDR3 protein: CASSGDGGAEKLFF; CDR3 DNA: TGTGCCAGCAGCGGAGATGGAGGGGCTGAAAAACTGTTTTTT
D gene: -; V gene: TRBV28; clone size: -; J gene: TRBJ2-1; CDR3 protein: CASSLGGNEQFF; CDR3 DNA: TGTGCCAGCAGTTTAGGCGGCAATGAGCAGTTCTTC
D gene: TRBD1; V gene: TRBV20-1; clone size: -; J gene: TRBJ1-5; CDR3 protein: CSASAGQVNQPQHF; CDR3 DNA: TGCAGTGCTAGTGCGGGACAGGTCAATCAGCCCCAGCATTTT
D gene: TRBD1; V gene: TRBV6-1; clone size: -; J gene: TRBJ1-5; CDR3 protein: CASSEDRDQPQHF; CDR3 DNA: TGTGCCAGCAGTGAGGACAGGGATCAGCCCCAGCATTTT
D gene: TRBD2; V gene: TRBV5-4; clone size: -; J gene: TRBJ2-5; CDR3 protein: CASSFPSGGKETQYF; CDR3 DNA: TGTGCCAGCAGCTTCCCTAGCGGGGGGAAAGAGACCCAGTACTTC
D gene: TRBD1; V gene: TRBV7-6; clone size: -; J gene: TRBJ2-7; CDR3 protein: CASSLGQGSGEQYF; CDR3 DNA: TGTGCCAGCAGCTTAGGACAGGGGTCCGGCGAGCAGTACTTC
D gene: -; V gene: TRBV11-2; clone size: -; J gene: TRBJ1-4; CDR3 protein: CASSLGPPDTRMSEKLFF; CDR3 DNA: TGTGCCAGCAGCTTAGGACCCCCCGACACCCGAATGTCAGAAAAACTGTTTTTT
D gene: -; V gene: TRBV28; clone size: -; J gene: TRBJ2-1; CDR3 protein: CASTGEGEQFF; CDR3 DNA: TGTGCCAGCACTGGAGAGGGTGAGCAGTTCTTC
D gene: TRBD1; V gene: TRBV14; clone size: -; J gene: TRBJ2-5; CDR3 protein: CASSQGWLRTGGQETQYF; CDR3 DNA: TGTGCCAGCAGCCAAGGGTGGCTTAGGACAGGGGGCCAAGAGACCCAGTACTTC
D gene: TRBD1; V gene: TRBV18; clone size: -; J gene: TRBJ2-5; CDR3 protein: CASSRIGGTQETQYF; CDR3 DNA: TGTGCCAGCTCACGAATAGGGGGCACCCAAGAGACCCAGTACTTC
D gene: -; V gene: TRBV9; clone size: once; J gene: TRBJ1-5; CDR3 protein: CASSVGGYSNQPQHF; CDR3 DNA: TGTGCCAGCAGCGTAGGCGGGTATAGCAATCAGCCCCAGCATTTT
D gene: TRBD1; V gene: TRBV19; clone size: -; J gene: TRBJ1-1; CDR3 protein: CASISRGQGIGEAFF; CDR3 DNA: TGTGCCAGTATCTCGAGGGGACAGGGGATCGGTGAAGCTTTCTTT
D gene: TRBD1; V gene: TRBV9; clone size: many; J gene: TRBJ1-4; CDR3 protein: CASSEGQVGNEKLFF; CDR3 DNA: TGTGCCAGCAGCGAGGGACAGGTAGGGAATGAAAAACTGTTTTTT
D gene: TRBD2; V gene: TRBV27; clone size: -; J gene: TRBJ2-1; CDR3 protein: CASSSLGLAGLLSSYNEQFF; CDR3 DNA: TGTGCCAGCAGTTCGCTGGGACTAGCGGGGCTCTTGAGCTCCTACAATGAGCAGTTCTTC
D gene: -; V gene: TRBV18; clone size: -; J gene: TRBJ2-2; CDR3 protein: CASSPTGASTRELFF; CDR3 DNA: TGTGCCAGCTCACCAACGGGAGCCTCTACGCGGGAGCTGTTTTTT
D gene: -; V gene: TRBV19; clone size: -; J gene: TRBJ2-3; CDR3 protein: CASEGLSSTDTQYF; CDR3 DNA: TGTGCCAGCGAGGGACTTTCTAGCACAGATACGCAGTATTTT
D gene: -; V gene: TRBV5-1; clone size: -; J gene: TRBJ2-3; CDR3 protein: CASSNVRTSTDTQYF; CDR3 DNA: TGCGCCAGCAGTAACGTCCGGACTAGCACAGATACGCAGTATTTT
D gene: TRBD2; V gene: TRBV11-2; clone size: -; J gene: TRBJ2-1; CDR3 protein: CASSSRLARYNEQFF; CDR3 DNA: TGTGCCAGCAGCTCCCGACTAGCGCGTTACAATGAGCAGTTCTTC
D gene: -; V gene: TRBV23-1; clone size: -; J gene: TRBJ1-6; CDR3 protein: CASTPRGMVDSPLHF; CDR3 DNA: TGCGCCAGCACGCCCCGAGGGATGGTGGATTCACCCCTCCACTTT
D gene: TRBD2; V gene: TRBV14; clone size: few; J gene: TRBJ2-2; CDR3 protein: CASSQVRFAGGTGELFF; CDR3 DNA: TGTGCCAGCAGCCAAGTCCGTTTCGCGGGAGGGACCGGGGAGCTGTTTTTT
D gene: TRBD2; V gene: TRBV5-4; clone size: -; J gene: TRBJ2-5; CDR3 protein: CASSLGGAGRSETQYF; CDR3 DNA: TGTGCCAGCAGCTTGGGAGGAGCGGGGAGGTCAGAGACCCAGTACTTC
D gene: TRBD2; V gene: TRBV4-2; clone size: -; J gene: TRBJ2-1; CDR3 protein: CASSPSGSSYNEQFF; CDR3 DNA: TGTGCCAGCAGCCCAAGCGGGAGCTCCTACAATGAGCAGTTCTTC
D gene: -; V gene: TRBV2; clone size: -; J gene: TRBJ1-4; CDR3 protein: CASSEIRNVEKLFF; CDR3 DNA: TGTGCCAGCAGTGAGATCAGGAATGTCGAAAAACTGTTTTTT
D gene: -; V gene: TRBV7-9; clone size: -; J gene: TRBJ1-2; CDR3 protein: CASSLGRRGRGGYTF; CDR3 DNA: TGTGCCAGCAGCTTAGGAAGGCGGGGGCGCGGTGGCTACACCTTC
D gene: TRBD2; V gene: TRBV30; clone size: -; J gene: TRBJ2-3; CDR3 protein: CAWGTSGIGTDTQYF; CDR3 DNA: TGTGCCTGGGGGACTAGCGGGATAGGCACAGATACGCAGTATTTT
D gene: -; V gene: TRBV7-2; clone size: -; J gene: TRBJ1-1; CDR3 protein: CASSYAGRTGGAFF; CDR3 DNA: TGTGCCAGCAGCTATGCGGGACGGACGGGCGGAGCTTTCTTT
D gene: TRBD2; V gene: TRBV6-2/TRBV6-3; clone size: -; J gene: TRBJ2-7; CDR3 protein: CASSYPSGRAYEQYF; CDR3 DNA: TGTGCCAGCAGTTACCCTAGCGGGAGGGCCTACGAGCAGTACTTC
D gene: -; V gene: TRBV5-1; clone size: -; J gene: TRBJ2-2; CDR3 protein: CASSFRTRNTGELFF; CDR3 DNA: TGCGCCAGCAGCTTTAGGACAAGGAACACCGGGGAGCTGTTTTTT
D gene: TRBD2; V gene: TRBV9; clone size: -; J gene: TRBJ2-5; CDR3 protein: CASSVGPGASGLQETQYF; CDR3 DNA: TGTGCCAGCAGCGTAGGACCAGGGGCTAGCGGGCTCCAAGAGACCCAGTACTTC
D gene: -; V gene: TRBV4-1; clone size: -; J gene: TRBJ2-7; CDR3 protein: CASSQGGQFTYEQYF; CDR3 DNA: TGCGCCAGCAGCCAGGGGGGACAGTTTACCTACGAGCAGTACTTC
D gene: -; V gene: TRBV9; clone size: -; J gene: TRBJ1-2; CDR3 protein: CASSSYSLYGYTF; CDR3 DNA: TGTGCCAGCAGCTCATACAGTCTATATGGCTACACCTTC
D gene: -; V gene: TRBV6-2/TRBV6-3; clone size: -; J gene: TRBJ2-5; CDR3 protein: CASSYYGGEEAQYF; CDR3 DNA: TGTGCCAGCAGTTATTATGGGGGCGAGGAGGCCCAGTACTTC
D gene: -; V gene: TRBV5-4; clone size: once; J gene: TRBJ2-6; CDR3 protein: CASSQIGANVLTF; CDR3 DNA: TGTGCCAGCAGCCAGATTGGGGCCAACGTCCTGACTTTC
D gene: TRBD1; V gene: TRBV29-1; clone size: -; J gene: TRBJ2-7; CDR3 protein: CSVPATGAHEQYF; CDR3 DNA: TGCAGCGTTCCCGCCACAGGGGCCCACGAGCAGTACTTC
D gene: -; V gene: TRBV5-8; clone size: few; J gene: TRBJ1-1; CDR3 protein: CASSLGRAEAFF; CDR3 DNA: TGTGCCAGCAGCTTGGGACGGGCTGAAGCTTTCTTT
D gene: -; V gene: TRBV6-2/TRBV6-3; clone size: -; J gene: TRBJ1-2; CDR3 protein: CASSYRDTGYGYTF; CDR3 DNA: TGTGCCAGCAGTTACCGGGACACCGGCTATGGCTACACCTTC
D gene: TRBD1; V gene: TRBV6-5; clone size: -; J gene: TRBJ2-7; CDR3 protein: CASSPGQGRQYF; CDR3 DNA: TGTGCCAGCAGCCCCGGACAGGGAAGGCAGTACTTC
D gene: TRBD2; V gene: TRBV13; clone size: -; J gene: TRBJ2-7; CDR3 protein: CASSPSVAGRNEQYF; CDR3 DNA: TGTGCCAGCAGCCCTTCAGTAGCGGGAAGGAACGAGCAGTACTTC
D gene: -; V gene: TRBV6-2/TRBV6-3; clone size: -; J gene: TRBJ1-2; CDR3 protein: CASSYSGGGYTF; CDR3 DNA: TGTGCCAGCAGTTACTCCGGGGGAGGCTACACCTTC
D gene: TRBD1; V gene: TRBV7-9; clone size: once; J gene: TRBJ1-1; CDR3 protein: CASTRQGLNTEAFF; CDR3 DNA: TGTGCCAGCACCAGACAGGGATTGAACACTGAAGCTTTCTTT
D gene: -; V gene: TRBV18; clone size: few; J gene: TRBJ1-1; CDR3 protein: CASSPPGITEAFF; CDR3 DNA: TGTGCCAGCTCACCCCCAGGTATCACTGAAGCTTTCTTT
D gene: -; V gene: TRBV7-9; clone size: -; J gene: TRBJ1-3; CDR3 protein: CASSDPGGGGNTIYF; CDR3 DNA: TGTGCCAGCAGCGACCCGGGGGGAGGCGGAAACACCATATATTTT
D gene: -; V gene: TRBV6-5; clone size: -; J gene: TRBJ1-2; CDR3 protein: CASRPTGTNYGYTF; CDR3 DNA: TGTGCCAGCAGACCAACAGGGACTAACTATGGCTACACCTTC
D gene: TRBD1; V gene: TRBV7-7; clone size: once; J gene: TRBJ2-1; CDR3 protein: CASSFAGDRGNEQFF; CDR3 DNA: TGTGCCAGCAGCTTCGCAGGGGACAGGGGCAATGAGCAGTTCTTC
D gene: TRBD1; V gene: TRBV5-3; clone size: -; J gene: TRBJ2-3; CDR3 protein: CARSLTHRGASTDTQYF; CDR3 DNA: TGTGCCAGAAGCTTGACCCACAGGGGGGCTAGCACAGATACGCAGTATTTT